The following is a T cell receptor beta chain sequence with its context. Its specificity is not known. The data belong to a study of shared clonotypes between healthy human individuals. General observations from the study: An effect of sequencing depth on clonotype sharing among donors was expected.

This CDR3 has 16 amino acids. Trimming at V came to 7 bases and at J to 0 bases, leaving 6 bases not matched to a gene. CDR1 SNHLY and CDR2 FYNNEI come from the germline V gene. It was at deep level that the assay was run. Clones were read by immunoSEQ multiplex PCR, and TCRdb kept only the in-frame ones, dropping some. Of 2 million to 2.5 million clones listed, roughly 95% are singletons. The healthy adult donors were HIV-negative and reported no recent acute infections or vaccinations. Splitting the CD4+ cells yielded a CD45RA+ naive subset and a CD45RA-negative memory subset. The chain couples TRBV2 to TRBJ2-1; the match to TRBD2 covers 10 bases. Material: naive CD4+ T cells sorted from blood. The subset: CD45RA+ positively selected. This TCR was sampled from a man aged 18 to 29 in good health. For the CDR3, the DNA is TGTGCCAGCATTCTAGCGGGGGCGGTCTCCTACAATGAGCAGTTCTTC. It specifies CASILAGAVSYNEQFF.